This T cell receptor (beta chain) was sequenced during a study of blood T cell repertoires in COVID-19. Looking at the study overall: T cells, B-cell-depleted T cells, or PBMCs supplied cDNA or gDNA.

Living in 25 or so US areas, the participants were between roughly 18 and 89 years of age. Cohort placement rested on clinical history that participants reported themselves. Two consecutive negative NP/OP PCR tests, clearance, or resolved symptoms defined Cohort 3 recovery. TCRdb's copy holds only in-frame clones and misses some; the assay was immunoSEQ multiplex PCR. The repertoire holds 250,000 or so clones, with approximately 86% as singletons. Trimming stripped 5 bases from V and 2 bases from J, with 20 bases between. The CDR3 has 17 residues. Per the germline V gene, CDR1 is SGHDN and CDR2 is FVKESK.

The sample comprised PBMCs or T cells enriched from blood (not recorded which). This TCR derives from a woman younger than 35 who had recovered from COVID-19. The chain combines TRBV14 with TRBJ2-3; D gene uncertain. The CDR3 protein is CASSSQGGWSSTDTQYF. In DNA, the CDR3 is TGTGCCAGCAGCAGCCAAGGCGGTTGGAGCTCCACAGATACGCAGTATTTT. Full variable domain (missing parts from reference TRBV14 and TRBJ2-3): EAGVTQFPSHSVIEKGQTVTLRCDPISGHDNLYWYRRVMGKEIKFLLHFVKESKQDESGMPNNRFLAERTGGTYSTLKVQPAELEDSGVYFCASSSQGGWSSTDTQYFGPGTRLTVL.